Presented here are 4 T cell receptor beta chains from one specimen sequenced in a study of blood T cell repertoires in COVID-19. Assay: immunoSEQ multiplex PCR; the TCRdb copy retains only in-frame clones and omits some. In the table there are 310,000 or so clones, 86% of which are singletons. The sequencing input was peripheral blood. The receptors derive from a woman aged 45-60 years with acute or convalescent COVID-19.

The CDR3 region is CASSVALSGLFF. DNA for the CDR3: TGTGCCAGCAGCGTAGCCCTCAGTGGGCTGTTTTTT. V and J are TRBV9 and TRBJ2-2; D is unclear. The CDR3 has 12 amino acids. The ends were cut back, 0 bases at V and 13 bases at J, with 10 bases in the middle. Germline CDR1 and CDR2: SGDLS and YYNGEE.

V gene TRBV5-1 combines with J gene TRBJ1-5, with 8 bases identical to TRBD1. Trimming cost V 4 bases and J 4 bases; bases outside gene matches: 4. This CDR3 comprises 14 residues. Germline V gives CDR1 SGHRS, CDR2 YFSETQ. CDR3 loop: CASSTGGRNQPQHF. Written as DNA, the CDR3 is TGCGCCAGCAGCACAGGGGGAAGGAATCAGCCCCAGCATTTT.

CDR3 sequence (DNA): TGTGCCAGCAGCTTAATTAGCGGGTTCACAGATACGCAGTATTTT. It translates to CASSLISGFTDTQYF. V usage is TRBV7-2 and J usage is TRBJ2-3; 7 bases line up with TRBD2. The CDR3 has 15 amino acids. The germline V gene has CDR1 SGHTA and CDR2 FQGNSA. The V and J ends lost 2 bases and 2 bases, in that order; junction bases with no gene match: 4.

The gene calls are TRBV3-1 (or the pseudogene TRBV3-2) and TRBJ2-1, with D perhaps matching TRBD2 (6 bases). CDR1 LGHDT and CDR2 YNNKEL come from the germline V gene (reference sequence). This CDR3 spans 14 amino acids. V was trimmed by 8 bases and J by 6 bases, leaving 17 bases between them. DNA for the CDR3: TGTGCCAGCGGCGGGACGCCTCGTACCAATGAGCAGTTCTTC. Translating gives CASGGTPRTNEQFF.